The 7 T cell receptor beta chains below all came from one sample that was sequenced in a study of OX40 agonist ivuxolimab in advanced cancers. Some clones are missing from TCRdb's copy, which holds only in-frame ones; the method was immunoSEQ multiplex PCR. This table has 23,000 or so clones, around 90% appearing once. This material consisted of CD4+ or CD8+ T cells sorted from blood, taken in a trial of the OX40 agonist ivuxolimab. The receptors originated from an adult with an advanced solid tumor such as melanoma, head and neck, liver or kidney cancer.

The chain combines TRBV6-1 with TRBJ2-5; D gene ambiguous. The CDR3 has 12 amino acids. CDR1 and CDR2 (germline): MNHNS, SASEGT. V was cut by 4 bases and J by 5 bases, with 8 bases left in between. For the CDR3, the DNA is TGTGCCAGCAGTGTCTACGGGGAGACCCAGTACTTC. Its translation: CASSVYGETQYF.

The genes are TRBV7-9 and TRBJ2-5, with D possibly matching TRBD2 (7 bases). Germline CDR1 and CDR2: SEHNR and FQNEAQ (reference sequence). V lost 0 bases, J lost 3 bases, and 11 bases lay in between. The CDR3 sequence is 15 residues long. The CDR3 bases are TGTGCCAGCAGCTTAGCGGGGGGGCAGGAAGAGACCCAGTACTTC. This encodes CASSLAGGQEETQYF.

This clone was seen more than once but under ten times. This chain uses TRBV30 with TRBJ1-5; D gene uncertain. Germline V gene sequence: CDR1 GTSNPN, CDR2 SVGIG (reference sequence). This CDR3 spans 12 amino acids. V was shortened by 1 base and J by 0 bases, with 1 base between the two germline ends. CDR3 region: CAWSDSNQPQHF. The CDR3 coding sequence is TGTGCCTGGAGTGATAGCAATCAGCCCCAGCATTTT.

J is TRBJ1-4 and V is TRBV6-5; 7 bases line up with TRBD1. CDR1 is MNHEY and CDR2 is SVGAGI in the germline V gene. This CDR3 contains 16 residues. V was pared by 4 bases and J by 11 bases, with 16 bases of the junction left unmatched. This chain's CDR3 is CASSSDDREVLDKLFF. CDR3 bases: TGTGCCAGCAGTTCCGACGACAGGGAGGTCCTAGATAAACTGTTTTTT.

This chain links TRBV10-3 with TRBJ1-2, with a possible D match to TRBD1 (5 bases). The CDR3 is 15 amino acids. Germline-derived CDR1 and CDR2 are ENHRY and SYGVKD. V was cut by 7 bases and J by 6 bases, with 21 bases left in between. The CDR3 bases are TGTGCCATCACCTATAACGCGGGGGGACTCGATGGCTACACCTTC. Residues: CAITYNAGGLDGYTF.

The chain couples TRBV30 to TRBJ2-7; D is undetermined. Germline V gene lookup returns CDR1 GTSNPN and CDR2 SVGIG (reference sequence). The CDR3 extends over 15 amino acids. V shed 0 bases and J shed 0 bases, with 12 bases lying between them. The CDR3 spells CAWSVFTGYSYEQYF. The DNA for the CDR3 is TGTGCCTGGAGTGTATTTACCGGATACTCCTACGAGCAGTACTTC. The variable domain in full, with the rest retrieved from reference TRBV30 and TRBJ2-7, is SQTIHQWPATLVQPVGSPLSLECTVEGTSNPNLYWYRQAAGRGLQLLFYSVGIGQISSEVPQNLSASRPQDRQFILSSKKLLLSDSGFYLCAWSVFTGYSYEQYFGPGTRLTVT.

The V and J genes are TRBV5-1 and TRBJ2-1, with D possibly matching TRBD1 (6 bases). Germline lookup yields CDR1 SGHRS and CDR2 YFSETQ. The V and J ends lost 4 bases and 2 bases respectively, with 16 bases between them. The CDR3 consists of 16 residues. CDR3 loop: CASSLQGPPPYNEQFF. Here the CDR3 DNA reads TGCGCCAGCAGCCTACAGGGCCCCCCTCCCTACAATGAGCAGTTCTTC.